A single sample is the source of the 20 T cell receptor beta chains below, sequenced in a study of blood T cell repertoires in COVID-19. The protocol was immunoSEQ multiplex PCR, while the TCRdb copy is restricted to in-frame clones and leaves out a portion. The data contain approximately 150,000 clones, around 80% of them singletons. Input material: PBMCs or T cells enriched from blood (not recorded which). These receptors came from a man aged 40-49 years with acute COVID-19.

CDR3 bases: TGTGCCACCCGGAGGGAGGGCGGGGGCACAGATACGCAGTATTTT. This encodes CATRREGGGTDTQYF. V is TRBV10-3 and J is TRBJ2-3, with TRBD2 identical over 7 bases. Germline V gives CDR1 ENHRY, CDR2 SYGVKD. The CDR3 covers 15 residues. J gave up 1 base and V 10 bases, and 11 bases lay outside the gene matches.

The chain links TRBV7-3 to TRBJ2-1; D is possibly TRBD1 (6 bases). This CDR3 contains 13 residues. CDR1 and CDR2 (germline): SGHTA, FQGTGA. Trimming took 5 bases from V and 7 from J, leaving 12 bases between them. CDR3 coding DNA: TGTGCCAGCAGCACCCAACAGGGAAATGAGCAGTTCTTC. It yields the protein CASSTQQGNEQFF.

The chain links TRBV3-1 (or the pseudogene TRBV3-2) to TRBJ1-4; 7 nucleotides align to TRBD1. CDR3 length equals 15 residues. Germline-derived CDR1 and CDR2 are LGHDT and YNNKEL (reference sequence). Germline trimming cut 2 bases from V and 5 bases from J; bases unmatched to any gene: 5. CDR3 protein: CASSQWTGENEKLFF. DNA of the CDR3: TGTGCCAGCAGCCAATGGACAGGAGAGAATGAAAAACTGTTTTTT.

This chain joins TRBV6-5 and TRBJ2-7; 7 bases are a match to TRBD1. In germline, CDR1 is MNHEY, CDR2 SVGAGI. J gave up 0 bases and V 4 bases, and 3 bases lay outside the gene matches. The CDR3 length is 14 residues. This chain's CDR3 is CASSSGQSSYEQYF. The CDR3 nucleotides are TGTGCCAGCAGTTCGGGACAGAGCTCCTACGAGCAGTACTTC.

This clone was counted between two and nine times. The chain recombines TRBV5-1 with TRBJ2-5; D remains unclear. The CDR3 is 12 amino acids. The germline V gene encodes CDR1 SGHRS and CDR2 YFSETQ. The V gene lost 4 bases and the J gene lost 3 bases, with 7 bases spanning the gap. CDR3 nucleotide sequence: TGCGCCAGCAGCGACAACGAAGAGACCCAGTACTTC. It encodes CASSDNEETQYF.

The chain couples TRBV3-1 (or the pseudogene TRBV3-2) to TRBJ2-7; 9 positions agree with TRBD2. Germline trimming cut 7 bases from V and 5 bases from J; bases unmatched to any gene: 12. Germline loops: CDR1 LGHDT, CDR2 YNNKEL (reference sequence). The CDR3 length is 15 residues. CDR3 nucleotides: TGTGCCAGCACCCCGACTAGCGGAAGTACCCACGAGCAGTACTTC. This gives the protein CASTPTSGSTHEQYF.

V and J are TRBV5-1 and TRBJ1-2, with a weak D call TRBD1 (6 bases). CDR1 is SGHRS, CDR2 YFSETQ, per germline. The CDR3 covers 14 residues. Trimming pared 0 bases from V and 2 bases from J, leaving 8 bases between. The DNA of the CDR3 is TGCGCCAGCAGCTTGGGTGGACAGAACTATGGCTACACCTTC. Translating it yields CASSLGGQNYGYTF.

This sequence joins TRBV5-1 and TRBJ1-4; unclear D gene. Germline assignment: CDR1 SGHRS and CDR2 YFSETQ. Trimming took 0 bases from V and 3 from J, leaving 9 bases between them. There are 15 residues in the CDR3. The CDR3 sequence: CASSLDQAANEKLFF. CDR3 sequence (DNA): TGCGCCAGCAGCTTGGATCAGGCCGCTAATGAAAAACTGTTTTTT.

The count of this clone is one. The chain uses TRBV25-1 and TRBJ1-6, with 7 bases lining up with TRBD1. Trimming took 4 bases from V and 0 from J; bases not matched to a gene: 6. The germline CDR1 and CDR2 sequences are MGHDK and SYGVNS. The CDR3 extends over 17 amino acids. CDR3 residues: CASSGDSSSSYNSPLHF. CDR3 in DNA: TGTGCCAGCAGTGGGGACAGTTCAAGCTCCTATAATTCACCCCTCCACTTT.

This clone has just a few counts. The chain recombines TRBV19 with TRBJ1-2, with 10 bases lining up with TRBD1. This CDR3 spans 16 amino acids. With V trimmed by 3 bases and J by 6 bases, 10 bases remained unmatched. CDR1 and CDR2 from the germline V gene are LNHDA and SQIVND (reference sequence). CDR3: CASSILQGTGEDGYTF. The CDR3 nucleotides read TGTGCCAGTAGTATTTTACAGGGGACAGGGGAGGATGGCTACACCTTC.

The rearrangement uses TRBV27 and TRBJ1-1; D call uncertain. CDR1 is MNHEY, CDR2 SMNVEV, per germline (reference sequence). V lost 5 bases and J 2 bases, leaving 9 bases between the germline ends. This CDR3 has 13 residues. The CDR3 sequence: CASSPPFNTEAFF. The DNA for the CDR3 is TGTGCCAGCAGTCCCCCGTTTAACACTGAAGCTTTCTTT.

The chain links TRBV20-1 to TRBJ2-7; no clear D. This CDR3 region has 13 residues. V lost 3 bases, J lost 6 bases, and 15 bases lay in between. CDR1 DFQATT and CDR2 SNEGSKA come from the germline V gene (reference sequence). The CDR3 loop reads CSASSQANGEQYF. The CDR3 nucleotides are TGCAGTGCTAGTTCGCAGGCCAACGGCGAGCAGTACTTC.

This clone has just one count. This rearrangement joins TRBV28 to TRBJ2-7, with 12 positions matching TRBD2. CDR1 and CDR2 (germline): MDHEN, SYDVKM. Trimming removed 5 bases from V and 3 bases from J; junction bases left unmatched: 2. The CDR3 sequence is 14 residues long. CDR3 sequence: CASSRLAGDYEQYF. CDR3 sequence (DNA): TGTGCCAGCAGTAGACTAGCGGGGGACTACGAGCAGTACTTC.

This chain uses TRBV6-2 or TRBV6-3 with TRBJ2-7; 9 bases match TRBD2. Germline V lookup: CDR1 MNHEY, CDR2 SVGEGT. CDR3 length: 14 residues. With 6 bases clipped from V and 2 bases from J, the junction kept 5 bases outside the gene matches. CDR3: CASSLLAGPYEQYF. For the CDR3, the DNA is TGTGCCAGCAGCCTACTAGCGGGCCCCTACGAGCAGTACTTC.

The genes are TRBV3-1 (or the pseudogene TRBV3-2) and TRBJ1-6, with a possible D match to TRBD1 (6 bases). The CDR3 is 15 residues long. Germline lookup yields CDR1 LGHDT and CDR2 YNNKEL (reference sequence). V was shortened by 4 bases and J by 9 bases, with 16 bases between the two germline ends. The CDR3 region is CASSPPGAGASPLHF. In DNA, the CDR3 is TGTGCCAGCAGCCCCCCCGGGGCGGGGGCTTCACCCCTCCACTTT.

The rearrangement joins TRBV6-5 to TRBJ1-6; D is possibly TRBD1 (6 bases). This CDR3 has 14 residues. V lost 4 bases to trimming and J lost 4 bases, with 8 bases between them. Germline CDR1 reads MNHEY; CDR2 reads SVGAGI. Here the CDR3 DNA reads TGTGCCAGCAGTTCGCAGGGGTATAATTCACCCCTCCACTTT. Its translation is CASSSQGYNSPLHF.

Remarks on this clone: Germline and junction disagree at one end, which may indicate a read error. This chain connects TRBV7-7 to TRBJ2-2; 12 positions match TRBD2. The germline CDR1 and CDR2 sequences are SSHAT and FNYEAQ (reference sequence). There are 16 residues in the CDR3. The CDR3: CASSLRTSGDTGELFF. As DNA, the CDR3 is TGTGCTAGCAGCCTACGGACTAGCGGGGACACCGGGGAGCTGTTTTTT.

The sample holds one count of this clone. The CDR3 sequence is CASSPRTSGNTDTQYF. The CDR3 nucleotides read TGTGCCAGCAGCCCCCGGACTAGCGGGAACACAGATACGCAGTATTTT. This chain uses TRBV11-2 with TRBJ2-3; 12 bases fit TRBD2. This CDR3 contains 16 residues. CDR1 SGHAT and CDR2 FQNNGV come from the germline V gene. The V and J ends lost 5 bases and 2 bases, in that order; junction bases with no gene match: 5.

In this sample, this clone turned up once. The genes are TRBV2 and TRBJ2-5, with D possibly being TRBD1 (6 bases). Germline values: CDR1 SNHLY, CDR2 FYNNEI. There are 14 residues in the CDR3. Trimming removed 8 bases from V and 3 bases from J, with 16 bases in between. The CDR3 DNA is TGTGCCAGCCTTACAGGGAGAGGGAAAGAGACCCAGTACTTC. Its translation: CASLTGRGKETQYF.

The CDR3: CSVVLGEGQETQYF. The CDR3 region has the DNA TGCAGCGTTGTCCTAGGCGAGGGCCAAGAGACCCAGTACTTC. The chain has TRBV29-1 and TRBJ2-5, with D maybe TRBD2 (5 bases). The CDR3 runs to 14 residues. V lost 4 bases and J lost 1, with 13 bases in between. CDR1 is SQVTM, CDR2 ANQGSEA, per germline.